A single T cell receptor beta chain is shown here with its context. This beta chain is an off-target read within a library intended for alpha chains, so its frequency means little. Every TCR cDNA molecule bore a unique molecular identifier. In TCRdb, the 5' RACE reads were re-called with MiXCR into one record per CDR3 protein. The table lists about 11,000 distinct CDR3 sequences, 3.5% to 4% of them singletons. This specimen comes from a study of spatial heterogeneity in lung cancer. Study-level background: For the average unique TCR and UMI combination, more than eight occurrences appeared in raw reads.

V shed 4 bases and J 9 bases; nucleotides not matched to a gene: 10. Germline CDR1 and CDR2: SGHRS and YFSETQ. This CDR3 region has 15 residues. The time point was: sample taken at primary tumor resection. Unsorted whole RNA of tumor, nontumor lung or frozen PBMC was sequenced. Donation came from some 72 patients with untreated early-stage non-small cell lung cancer. The V gene is TRBV5-1, the J gene TRBJ2-1; 10 bases match TRBD2. The clonotype comes from a male donor with early-stage non-small cell lung cancer. The sequenced sample was normal lung tissue next to the tumor, obtained at surgery. The DNA for the CDR3 is TGCGCCAGCAGCACCCAAGCGGGGGGGCCGGGTGAGCAGTTCTTC. Translated: CASSTQAGGPGEQFF.